The entry that follows covers one TCR beta chain sequence. The source of the sample is a study of radiotherapy plus CTLA-4 blockade in lung cancer. Only in-frame clones appear in the TCRdb table, and some are missing; sequencing was by immunoSEQ multiplex PCR. The sample has tens of thousands of clones, about 88% seen once; the top ten hold 16%. The material was peripheral blood, obtained from a patient treated with radiotherapy plus ipilimumab. The TCR originated in a human donor with non-small cell lung cancer that progressed on radiotherapy plus ipilimumab.

CDR3 DNA: TGTGCCAGCAGCCCCTTAACGGGGACGGGGCCCTCCTACGAGCAGTACTTC. It yields the protein CASSPLTGTGPSYEQYF. V and J are TRBV7-9 and TRBJ2-7; D might be TRBD1 or TRBD2, each matching 5 bases. Germline lookup yields CDR1 SEHNR and CDR2 FQNEAQ (reference sequence). The CDR3 consists of 17 residues. Between the trimmed V and J ends, which lost 5 bases and 0 bases, there was a span of 20 bases.